These 18 T cell receptor beta chains originate from one sample sequenced in a study of blood T cell repertoires in COVID-19. The protocol was immunoSEQ multiplex PCR, while the TCRdb copy is restricted to in-frame clones and leaves out a portion. Found here are about 520,000 clones, approximately 83% of them singletons; the top ten hold approximately 2.9%. The sequenced sample was peripheral blood. The receptors come from a human donor in a cohort sampled during active COVID-19.

In this sample, this clone turned up once. The chain employs TRBV19 and TRBJ1-1; D gene uncertain. The CDR3 totals 14 residues. Trimming pared 1 base from V and 4 bases from J, leaving 10 bases between. The germline gives CDR1 LNHDA, CDR2 SQIVND (reference sequence). CDR3 nucleotide sequence: TGTGCCAGTAGTATAGTCGGGGTGAGCACTGAAGCTTTCTTT. Protein product: CASSIVGVSTEAFF.

The J gene is TRBJ2-1, the V gene TRBV27; D not resolved. The CDR3 consists of 17 residues. Germline V gene data show CDR1 as MNHEY and CDR2 as SMNVEV (reference sequence). Trimming took off 6 bases at V and 4 bases at J, with 22 bases between the two ends. DNA of the CDR3: TGTGCCAGCAGCCCTTCCCACTTTACCGGTTATTACAATGAGCAGTTCTTC. Translating it yields CASSPSHFTGYYNEQFF.

This chain connects TRBV6-5 to TRBJ1-2; TRBD1 might be the D (6 bases). The germline V gene encodes CDR1 MNHEY and CDR2 SVGAGI. The CDR3 is made up of 15 amino acids. V shed 2 bases and J shed 0 bases, with 10 bases lying between them. In nucleotides, the CDR3 is TGTGCCAGCAGTTACGGGGGCGGTCCTAACTATGGCTACACCTTC. Translation: CASSYGGGPNYGYTF.

The J gene is TRBJ1-5, the V gene TRBV5-1; TRBD1 matches 7 bases. This CDR3 has 16 residues. CDR1 SGHRS and CDR2 YFSETQ come from the germline V gene. V trimming: 0 bases; J trimming: 2 bases; junction bases outside the gene matches: 5. CDR3 nucleotide sequence: TGCGCCAGCAGCTTGGGGGACAGTCAGGGCAATCAGCCCCAGCATTTT. Protein sequence: CASSLGDSQGNQPQHF.

This clone turned up a few times. The chain employs TRBV11-2 and TRBJ1-1, with 10 nucleotides matching TRBD1. CDR1 SGHAT and CDR2 FQNNGV come from the germline V gene. Germline trimming cut 5 bases from V and 0 bases from J; bases unmatched to any gene: 9. This CDR3 is 17 amino acids long. CDR3: CASSLDRGPNLNTEAFF. CDR3 DNA: TGTGCCAGCAGCCTCGACAGGGGGCCTAATTTGAACACTGAAGCTTTCTTT.

The chain uses TRBV10-3 and TRBJ1-1, with TRBD1 matching over 9 bases. The germline V gene has CDR1 ENHRY and CDR2 SYGVKD. The CDR3 spans 15 residues. After removal of 7 bases from V and 11 bases from J, the junction contained 17 bases not matched to a gene. The CDR3 nucleotides are TGTGCCATCAAATCGACCCTGGGACAGGGAGGGGAGGCTTTCTTT. It is translated as CAIKSTLGQGGEAFF.

This chain uses TRBV11-2 with TRBJ1-2; D gene unclear. The germline CDR1 and CDR2 sequences are SGHAT and FQNNGV. V shed 6 bases and J shed 4 bases, with 6 bases lying between them. The CDR3 sequence is 11 residues long. The CDR3 coding sequence is TGTGCCAGCAGTCACGGCTATGGCTACACCTTC. Residues: CASSHGYGYTF.

This rearrangement joins TRBV18 to TRBJ2-7; D is perhaps TRBD2 (6 bases). The CDR3 loop spans 15 amino acids. V lost 3 bases and J lost 2, with 14 bases in between. Germline CDR1 is KGHSH and CDR2 is LQKENI. CDR3 in DNA: TGTGCCAGCTCACCGAGCGAGCGGGCCACCTACGAGCAGTACTTC. Amino acid sequence: CASSPSERATYEQYF.

This clone was observed many times. The rearrangement joins TRBV27 to TRBJ2-7; 9 bases match TRBD1. The CDR3 covers 15 residues. J lost 2 bases, V lost 6 bases, and 8 bases had no gene match. In germline, CDR1 is MNHEY, CDR2 SMNVEV (reference sequence). In nucleotides, the CDR3 is TGTGCCAGCAGCCCCCTAGGACAGGGGACCTACGAGCAGTACTTC. Protein product: CASSPLGQGTYEQYF.

This clone was observed once. V gene TRBV4-3 combines with J gene TRBJ2-2; D is uncertain. This CDR3 is built from 18 residues. Looked up from germline, CDR1 is LGHNA and CDR2 is YSLEER. V gave up 0 bases and J gave up 3 bases, with 17 bases separating them. The CDR3 is CASSQDTLVPTYTGELFF. In DNA, the CDR3 is TGCGCCAGCAGCCAAGATACCCTAGTCCCTACCTACACCGGGGAGCTGTTTTTT.

The CDR3 DNA follows: TGCAGTGCCCTGAGGGACATTCAGTACTTC. Protein sequence: CSALRDIQYF. This sequence joins TRBV20-1 and TRBJ2-4; tentative D call: TRBD2 (5 bases). V was cut by 6 bases and J by 8 bases, with 8 bases left in between. CDR1 and CDR2 (germline): DFQATT, SNEGSKA (reference sequence). This CDR3 has 10 amino acids.

This chain joins TRBV19 and TRBJ1-5; D unclear. V was pared by 5 bases and J by 3 bases, with 14 bases between. This CDR3 has 15 residues. Germline CDR1 and CDR2: LNHDA and SQIVND (reference sequence). The CDR3 bases are TGTGCCAGTAGTGACGGGTCTCTACTCAATCAGCCCCAGCATTTT. Translated: CASSDGSLLNQPQHF.

The chain is built from TRBV30 and TRBJ2-5, with no clear D. CDR1 is GTSNPN and CDR2 is SVGIG in the germline V gene (reference sequence). V lost 0 bases to trimming and J lost 5 bases, with 10 bases between them. The CDR3 spans 13 residues. CDR3 bases: TGTGCCTGGAGTGTTGCCGCGCGTGAGACCCAGTACTTC. Residues: CAWSVAARETQYF.

CDR3 protein: CASSRQGGSYEQYF. The CDR3 DNA is TGTGCCAGCAGCCGGCAGGGGGGATCCTACGAGCAGTACTTC. The rearrangement uses TRBV14 and TRBJ2-7; D may be TRBD1 (7 bases). There are 14 residues in the CDR3. CDR1 and CDR2 (germline): SGHDN, FVKESK. The ends were cut back, 4 bases at V and 1 base at J, with 11 bases in the middle.

V and J are TRBV7-8 and TRBJ1-2; 8 nucleotides align to TRBD1. Per germline, CDR1 SGHVS and CDR2 FQNEAQ. The CDR3 spans 13 residues. V was clipped by 4 bases and J by 6 bases; unmatched bases: 4. CDR3 in amino acids: CASSWTGLNGYTF. The DNA for the CDR3 is TGTGCCAGCAGCTGGACAGGGTTGAATGGCTACACCTTC.

The rearrangement joins TRBV29-1 to TRBJ2-2, with D possibly TRBD2 on 6 matching bases. CDR1 is SQVTM, CDR2 ANQGSEA, per germline. This CDR3 contains 18 residues. Deletions cut 2 bases from V and 4 bases from J, with 23 bases between. The CDR3 here is CSVEQGFSGSAGTGELFF. The CDR3 bases are TGCAGCGTTGAACAGGGATTTAGCGGATCCGCGGGCACCGGGGAGCTGTTTTTT.

The chain carries TRBV30 and TRBJ1-1; D call uncertain. Trimming pared 2 bases from V and 5 bases from J, leaving 12 bases between. CDR1 is GTSNPN, CDR2 SVGIG, per germline (reference sequence). This CDR3 region has 13 residues. CDR3: CAWSSAGFTEAFF. The CDR3 region has the DNA TGTGCCTGGAGTTCTGCGGGTTTTACTGAAGCTTTCTTT.

The genes are TRBV4-2 and TRBJ1-1; D is possibly TRBD1 (6 bases). CDR1 is LGHNA, CDR2 YNFKEQ, per germline. Between the trimmed V and J ends, which lost 0 bases and 1 base, there was a span of 12 bases. This CDR3 has 16 residues. This CDR3 is CASSQEGTTSNTEAFF. CDR3 nucleotides: TGTGCCAGCAGCCAAGAGGGGACAACCTCGAACACTGAAGCTTTCTTT.